Listed below are T cell receptor beta chains from one sample, sequenced in a study of blood T cell repertoires in COVID-19. Generated by immunoSEQ multiplex PCR, the TCRdb table keeps only in-frame clones and is missing some. The sample includes about 90,000 clones, roughly 78% of them seen just once. Sequencing input: peripheral blood. These receptors all come from a woman aged 70-85 years with acute or convalescent COVID-19. Each CDR3 is given with its conserved first and last residue. Each record gives: J gene, V gene, CDR3 protein.

TRBJ1-2 | TRBV29-1 | CSVGEGQFDGYTF
TRBJ2-5 | TRBV5-1 | CASSLGVLGLGVGETQYF
TRBJ2-4 | TRBV28 | CASSLGGNIQYF
TRBJ2-7 | TRBV30 | CAWSVQGGYYEQYF
TRBJ2-1 | TRBV4-2 | CASSQEFGDSYNEQFF
TRBJ1-2 | TRBV4-1 | CASSQETLLDYGYTF
TRBJ2-7 | TRBV7-2 | CASSIGLAGGLYEQYF
TRBJ2-2 | TRBV11-2 | CASSPSGTWDTGELFF
TRBJ2-2 | TRBV5-4 | CASSFRGRAGTGELFF
TRBJ2-5 | TRBV7-3 | CASSIRTGSAETQYF
TRBJ2-7 | TRBV30 | CAWSRDWTYEQYF
TRBJ1-5 | TRBV6-5 | CASSPPGANQPQHF
TRBJ2-6 | TRBV7-3 | CASSPGQGYGANVLTF
TRBJ2-5 | TRBV24-1 | CATSAGTLAGETQYF
TRBJ2-2 | TRBV6-5 | CASRYRGTGELFF
TRBJ1-1 | TRBV29-1 | CSVEGDRDKNTEAFF
TRBJ2-2 | TRBV19 | CASSTGAWGSTGELFF
TRBJ1-1 | TRBV7-2 | CASSLGGGTEAFF
TRBJ2-2 | TRBV2 | CASSDYSRTGELFF
TRBJ1-6 | TRBV5-1 | CASSLAGTANSPLHF
TRBJ1-2 | TRBV11-2 | CASSLVRDRGGYTF
TRBJ1-1 | TRBV29-1 | CSVVMNTEAFF
TRBJ2-7 | TRBV19 | CASSIQGQGGDEQYF
TRBJ1-1 | TRBV4-1 | CASSQVWTVGQTEAFF
TRBJ2-3 | TRBV3-1/TRBV3-2 | CASSQAPSGRAWDTQYF
TRBJ2-5 | TRBV7-9 | CASSSRGPETQYF
TRBJ2-1 | TRBV7-6 | CASSSGLAGVSDEQFF
TRBJ1-5 | TRBV3-1/TRBV3-2 | CASSQEGTTQSNQPQHF
TRBJ2-3 | TRBV4-1 | CASSGGAEDTQYF
TRBJ2-3 | TRBV7-6 | CASSLQADTQYF
TRBJ2-7 | TRBV7-9 | CASSDMKALHEQYF
TRBJ2-7 | TRBV9 | CASSTTGTTYEQYF
TRBJ2-1 | TRBV20-1 | CSASGGLAGANEQFF
TRBJ1-2 | TRBV6-2/TRBV6-3 | CASSYSRTGGYGYTF
TRBJ2-7 | TRBV10-3 | CAISESGQEVTDEQYF
TRBJ2-1 | TRBV7-3 | CASSTLAGVEQFF
TRBJ1-1 | TRBV30 | CAWSVKSPEAFF
TRBJ2-3 | TRBV7-6 | CASSPRGAGASDTQYF
TRBJ1-2 | TRBV3-1/TRBV3-2 | CASSQSRGYGYTF
TRBJ2-2 | TRBV29-1 | CSVRRDSDTGELFF
TRBJ1-1 | TRBV5-4 | CASTPAGPNTEAFF
TRBJ2-3 | TRBV29-1 | CSVSETDTQYF
TRBJ2-5 | TRBV2 | CASARASGRRIQETQYF
TRBJ1-2 | TRBV25-1 | CASSEAANYGYTF
TRBJ1-2 | TRBV30 | CAWSVQGVSGYTF
TRBJ2-7 | TRBV29-1 | CSVTLRHLPLEQYF
TRBJ1-2 | TRBV7-8 | CASSLRAGTGHLYGYTF
TRBJ1-6 | TRBV5-1 | CASSASGQNSPLHF
TRBJ1-5 | TRBV12-3/TRBV12-4 | CASSLGGPQPQHF
TRBJ2-5 | TRBV5-8 | CASSGGLAGGQETQYF
TRBJ2-1 | TRBV14 | CASSQAAGGGNEQFF
TRBJ2-3 | TRBV11-1 | CASSQDRDIDTDTQYF
TRBJ2-7 | TRBV7-9 | CASSGDKNYEQYF
TRBJ2-5 | TRBV4-1 | CASSQDLGAGPPRETQYF
TRBJ2-7 | TRBV10-1 | CASGGQVPYEQYF